This T cell receptor beta chain was obtained from a study of response to subunit inactivated influenza vaccine. Germline CDR1 is SGHRS and CDR2 is YFSETQ. V lost 7 bases and J 4 bases, leaving 20 bases between the germline ends. The CDR3 extends over 15 amino acids. TCRdb ran MiXCR on the RT-PCR reads and lists one entry per CDR3 protein. The sample contains about 780,000 distinct CDR3 sequences, approximately 17% of which appear only once. This chain uses TRBV5-1 with TRBJ1-2; D might be TRBD1 (5 bases). The receptor was isolated from a man aged 50-59 years who received an inactivated influenza vaccine. Sample: PBMCs from blood, taken approximately 5 days after vaccination. CDR3 bases: TGCGCCAGCGGCGACAGATCTGGGATCGCCTATGGCTACACCTTC. It codes for CASGDRSGIAYGYTF.